The rows below give T cell receptor beta chains drawn from one sample of a study of blood T cell repertoires in COVID-19. TCRdb's copy holds only in-frame clones and misses some; the assay was immunoSEQ multiplex PCR. The sample records about 280,000 clones, around 86% being singletons. Material for sequencing was peripheral blood. Receptors originate from a woman aged 25 to 39 who had recovered from COVID-19. Both conserved end residues are part of each CDR3. A D gene is named only where the DNA matches it firmly. Rows may omit the clone size; those that give it use once, few, many or a size class.

d_call	v_call	j_call	clone_size	cdr3_nt	cdr3_aa
-	TRBV30	TRBJ2-7	-	TGTGCCTGGAGTGGGGGAGCCTACGAGCAGTACTTC	CAWSGGAYEQYF
-	TRBV11-3	TRBJ2-3	-	TGTGCCAGCAGCTCCCGCGGGGTTCTAGATACGCAGTATTTT	CASSSRGVLDTQYF
TRBD1	TRBV4-1	TRBJ1-6	-	TGCGCCAGCAGCCCCCGGGACAGGGTTGGATCACCCCTCCACTTT	CASSPRDRVGSPLHF
-	TRBV30	TRBJ1-6	-	TGTGCCTGGACGCTCAGGGGAAGCTCCTATAATTCACCCCTCCACTTT	CAWTLRGSSYNSPLHF
-	TRBV9	TRBJ2-3	-	TGTGCCAGCAGCCGATGGGGAGCTAGCACAGATACGCAGTATTTT	CASSRWGASTDTQYF
TRBD2	TRBV3-1/TRBV3-2	TRBJ2-1	-	TGTGCCAGCAGCCGCGCTAGCGGGGGGGTGAATGAGCAGTTCTTC	CASSRASGGVNEQFF
-	TRBV6-5	TRBJ1-1	few	TGTGCCAGCAGTTACTCTTTCCAGGGGCGCACTGAAGCTTTCTTT	CASSYSFQGRTEAFF
-	TRBV15	TRBJ1-5	-	TGTGCCACCAGCAGAGAAGGAGACAGACCCCAGCATTTT	CATSREGDRPQHF
TRBD2	TRBV4-1	TRBJ2-7	-	TGCGCCAGCAGCCAAGGTTTGACTAGCGGGGGGTCCTACGAGCAGTACTTC	CASSQGLTSGGSYEQYF
TRBD1	TRBV6-5	TRBJ1-3	-	TGTGCCACTCGCCGGGACAGGGTCGGTGGAAACACCATATATTTT	CATRRDRVGGNTIYF
-	TRBV18	TRBJ2-2	-	TGTGCCAGCTTGCGACAGCTTAACACCGGGGAGCTGTTTTTT	CASLRQLNTGELFF
-	TRBV11-2	TRBJ2-2	-	TGTGCCAGCAGCCCCAGGGTGGGGATTCCCGGGGAGCTGTTTTTT	CASSPRVGIPGELFF
-	TRBV6-2/TRBV6-3	TRBJ1-2	-	TGTGCCAGCAGTTACTCCTACTATGGCTACACCTTC	CASSYSYYGYTF
TRBD1	TRBV19	TRBJ1-2	once	TGTGCCAGTAGTTTTTCCGGACAGGGGACTTACACCTTC	CASSFSGQGTYTF